The 18 T cell receptor beta chains below were found in one sample sequenced in a study. Using its own MiXCR run on the 5' RACE reads, TCRdb lists one record per CDR3 protein. The sample includes 11,000 or so distinct CDR3 sequences, roughly a quarter of them seen just once. Treg sorting used a CD4+CD25+CD127-/low gate. The sequenced sample was Tregs sorted from a lymph node. These receptors originate from a female donor with breast cancer.

This clonotype is categorized as medium-sized. The chain joins TRBV5-6 to TRBJ2-1, with D possibly being TRBD2 (6 bases). This CDR3 contains 12 residues. Trimming shortened V by 4 bases and J by 9 bases, and 11 bases separated the two germline ends. From germline, CDR1 is SGHDT and CDR2 YYEEEE. In nucleotides, the CDR3 is TGTGCCAGCAGCATTTCGGGGGTTGAGCAGTTCTTC. Encoded protein: CASSISGVEQFF. Combining the CDR3 with reference TRBV5-6 and TRBJ2-1 gives the whole variable domain DAGVTQSPTHLIKTRGQQVTLRCSPKSGHDTVSWYQQALGQGPQFIFQYYEEEERQRGNFPDRFSGHQFPNYSSELNVNALLLGDSALYLCASSISGVEQFFGPGTRLTVL.

This clonotype qualifies as medium-sized. This sequence joins TRBV7-9 and TRBJ2-7; the D is unclear. The germline CDR1 and CDR2 sequences are SEHNR and FQNEAQ (reference sequence). The CDR3 loop spans 11 amino acids. V shed 1 base and J shed 6 bases, with 4 bases lying between them. CDR3 protein: CASSLDREQYF. For the CDR3, the DNA is TGTGCCAGCAGCTTAGACCGCGAGCAGTACTTC.

As to this clonotype: Here the CDR3 omits its conserved ending phenylalanine or tryptophan, so a read error is the likely source. This rearrangement joins TRBV27 to TRBJ2-6; possibly TRBD1 for D (5 bases). Germline assignment: CDR1 MNHEY and CDR2 SMNVEV (reference sequence). The CDR3 is 13 amino acids. This chain's CDR3 is CASSNSGANALTS. The CDR3 nucleotides are TGTGCCAGCAGTAACTCTGGGGCCAACGCCCTGACTTCC.

The chain recombines TRBV4-2 with TRBJ2-7; 13 bases fit TRBD2. The CDR3 runs to 18 residues. Per germline, CDR1 LGHNA and CDR2 YNFKEQ. V trimming: 3 bases; J trimming: 2 bases; junction bases outside the gene matches: 10. The CDR3 is CASSQFTPGLAGPYEQYF. The CDR3, as DNA: TGTGCCAGCAGCCAGTTCACTCCGGGACTAGCGGGGCCCTACGAGCAGTACTTC.

With respect to this clonotype: An end of the junction does not agree with germline; a read error may underlie this. The chain employs TRBV7-9 and TRBJ1-1; a weak D match, TRBD1 (5 bases). CDR3 length equals 17 residues. Germline V gene lookup returns CDR1 SEHNR and CDR2 FQNEAQ (reference sequence). The CDR3 protein is CASSYFWEWGVVTEASF. The CDR3 nucleotides read TGTGCCAGCAGCTACTTCTGGGAGTGGGGGGTGGTCACTGAAGCTTCCTTT. Combining the CDR3 with reference TRBV7-9 and TRBJ1-1 gives the whole variable domain DTGVSQNPRHKITKRGQNVTFRCDPISEHNRLYWYRQTLGQGPEFLTYFQNEAQLEKSRLLSDRFSAERPKGSFSTLEIQRTEQGDSAMYLCASSYFWEWGVVTEASFGQGTRLTVV.

In its sample, this clonotype was seen once. A read error may be the cause here, since a much bigger clone is one base away. The chain uses TRBV12-3 or TRBV12-4 and TRBJ2-7, with a weak D call TRBD2 (6 bases). The CDR3 extends over 14 amino acids. With 1 base removed from V and 5 bases from J, the gap between germline ends came to 12 bases. As DNA, the CDR3 is TGTGCCAGCAGTTTAGTAGCGGACCCCCACGAGCAGTACTTC. It translates to CASSLVADPHEQYF.

Comment on this clonotype: With a much larger clone just one base away, this may be a read error. This sequence joins TRBV24-1 and TRBJ2-1; 8 bases agree with TRBD2. This CDR3 has 14 residues. Trimming took 8 bases from V and 7 from J; bases not matched to a gene: 9. The germline CDR1 and CDR2 sequences are KGHDR and SFDVKD. The CDR3 nucleotides are TGTGCCACCATGGAACGGGAGGGCCAGAATGAGCAGTTCTTC. Amino acid sequence: CATMEREGQNEQFF.

The chain joins TRBV5-1 to TRBJ1-3; D not resolved. Germline V gives CDR1 SGHRS, CDR2 YFSETQ. This CDR3 spans 14 amino acids. The germline V and J ends were trimmed by 0 bases and 11 bases, with 15 bases remaining between them. CDR3 region: CASSLGSSGTAIYF. CDR3 DNA: TGCGCCAGCAGCTTGGGGAGCTCTGGAACCGCCATATATTTT.

By share, this clonotype ranks as medium-sized. This chain links TRBV11-2 with TRBJ2-1; 11 nucleotides match TRBD2. Germline CDR1 and CDR2: SGHAT and FQNNGV. V was clipped by 3 bases and J by 7 bases; unmatched bases: 8. This CDR3 comprises 16 residues. CDR3 amino acids: CASSLETSGTLNEQFF. CDR3 nucleotide sequence: TGTGCCAGCAGCTTGGAGACTAGCGGGACCCTTAATGAGCAGTTCTTC.

This clonotype has more than one count but fewer than ten. The CDR3 is CASSPTASGLTDTQYF. The CDR3 DNA sequence: TGTGCCAGCTCACCAACGGCTAGCGGTCTAACAGATACGCAGTATTTT. The V call is TRBV18, the J call TRBJ2-3; 7 bases line up with TRBD2. V lost 2 bases and J lost 3; bases outside the gene matches: 8. Germline lookup yields CDR1 KGHSH and CDR2 LQKENI. The CDR3 runs to 16 residues.

This clonotype was recorded a few times. The V gene is TRBV7-9, the J gene TRBJ1-1; unclear D gene. V shed 2 bases and J shed 0 bases, with 7 bases lying between them. The CDR3 loop spans 14 amino acids. Germline V CDR1 and CDR2: SEHNR, FQNEAQ (reference sequence). CDR3 nucleotide sequence: TGTGCCAGCAGCTTAAGAGGCTTGAACACTGAAGCTTTCTTT. It encodes CASSLRGLNTEAFF.

There are many counts of this clonotype. This chain connects TRBV2 to TRBJ2-4, with D tentatively TRBD2 (5 bases). Trimming removed 6 bases at V and 1 base at J, with 10 bases between. The length of the CDR3 is 14 residues. CDR1 SNHLY and CDR2 FYNNEI come from the germline V gene. The DNA of the CDR3 is TGTGCCAGCAGCCACCCGGGGGCCAAAAACATTCAGTACTTC. Translating gives CASSHPGAKNIQYF.

This clonotype was detected ten times or more. Germline is not matched at one junction end, which may reflect a read error. This chain joins TRBV7-7 and TRBJ2-1; 10 bases are shared with TRBD2. Germline V gives CDR1 SSHAT, CDR2 FNYEAQ (reference sequence). The CDR3 totals 15 residues. CDR3 bases: TGTGCTAGCAGCTTTGGGACTAGCGACTACAATGAGCAGTTCTTC. Protein: CASSFGTSDYNEQFF.

The rearrangement uses TRBV5-1 and TRBJ1-1, with 7 nucleotides matching TRBD1. There are 15 residues in the CDR3. Germline lookup yields CDR1 SGHRS and CDR2 YFSETQ. Trimming at V came to 0 bases and at J to 1 base, leaving 3 bases not matched to a gene. CDR3 amino acids: CASSLEWTGNTEAFF. The DNA of the CDR3 is TGCGCCAGCAGCTTGGAATGGACAGGGAACACTGAAGCTTTCTTT.

This sequence joins TRBV29-1 and TRBJ2-1; 11 bases match TRBD2. Germline values: CDR1 SQVTM, CDR2 ANQGSEA. V was pared by 6 bases and J by 9 bases, with 22 bases of the junction left unmatched. The CDR3 is made up of 18 amino acids. This chain's CDR3 is CSVNVGTSGDPRHTEQFF. The CDR3 DNA reads as TGCAGCGTCAACGTGGGGACTAGCGGTGACCCTCGCCACACTGAGCAGTTCTTC.

Within the sample, this clonotype is medium-sized. The chain uses TRBV12-3 or TRBV12-4 and TRBJ2-7; the D gene is possibly TRBD1 (6 bases). The V end lost 5 bases, the J end lost 5 bases, and 19 bases lay between the germline ends. This CDR3 comprises 15 residues. The CDR3 protein is CASSPDRSEGHEQYF. The CDR3 region has the DNA TGTGCCAGCAGTCCCGACAGGAGTGAAGGCCACGAGCAGTACTTC.

The V call is TRBV3-1, the J call TRBJ2-1; the D gene is possibly TRBD1 (5 bases). Trimming cost V 0 bases and J 8 bases, with 17 bases left between them. This CDR3 is 16 amino acids long. Germline CDR1 and CDR2: LGHDT and YNNKEL (reference sequence). CDR3 in amino acids: CASSQDWGLPGDEQFF. The DNA for the CDR3 is TGTGCCAGCAGCCAAGATTGGGGCCTACCTGGCGATGAGCAGTTCTTC.

This clonotype is classed as medium-sized. The chain is built from TRBV6-5 and TRBJ2-1; D not resolved. This CDR3 comprises 15 residues. Germline assignment: CDR1 MNHEY and CDR2 SVGAGI. Trimming took off 2 bases at V and 1 base at J, with 9 bases between the two ends. CDR3 DNA: TGTGCCAGCAGTTACGAGGTGAATTCCTACAATGAGCAGTTCTTC. Its translation is CASSYEVNSYNEQFF.